This TCR beta chain emerged from a study of graft-versus-host responses after intestinal transplantation. Study as a whole: Anti-thymocyte globulin induction preceded about 3 years of tacrolimus and steroid maintenance in all recipients.

Assay used: immunoSEQ multiplex PCR; TCRdb lists only in-frame clones, some missing. The sample contains about 120,000 clones, over 75% of which appear only once. With respect to this clone: Its antigen is not known.

This CDR3 contains 17 residues. Germline loops: CDR1 KGHSH, CDR2 LQKENI. The receptor was isolated from a human donor who received an intestinal transplant. This material consisted of unstimulated CD4+ T cells sorted from spleen or lymph node cells, taken before intestinal transplant. This chain links TRBV18 with TRBJ2-5; 7 bases map to TRBD1. Matching the DNA end better, TRBJ2-7 makes the J call doubtful. The CDR3 DNA is TGTGCCAGCTCACCCGGGGCAGGGGGATCCCTGTCCTACGAGCAGTACTTC. It encodes CASSPGAGGSLSYEQYF.